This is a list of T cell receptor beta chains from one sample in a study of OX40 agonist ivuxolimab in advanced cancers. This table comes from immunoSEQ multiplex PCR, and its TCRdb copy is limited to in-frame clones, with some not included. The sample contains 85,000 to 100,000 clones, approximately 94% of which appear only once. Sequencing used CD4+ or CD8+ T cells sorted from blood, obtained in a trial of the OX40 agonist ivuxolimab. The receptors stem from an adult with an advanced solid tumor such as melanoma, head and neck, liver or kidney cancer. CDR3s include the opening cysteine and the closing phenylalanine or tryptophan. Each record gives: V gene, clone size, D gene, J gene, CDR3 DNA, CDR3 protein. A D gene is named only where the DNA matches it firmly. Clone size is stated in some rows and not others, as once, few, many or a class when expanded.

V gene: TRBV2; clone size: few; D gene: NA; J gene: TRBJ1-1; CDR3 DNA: TGTGCCAGCAGTGAAAACAGTGAAGCTTTCTTT; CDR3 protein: CASSENSEAFF
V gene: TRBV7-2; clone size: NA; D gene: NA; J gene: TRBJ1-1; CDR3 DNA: TGTGCCAGCAGCCTTTCAAGGAACACTGAAGCTTTCTTT; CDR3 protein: CASSLSRNTEAFF
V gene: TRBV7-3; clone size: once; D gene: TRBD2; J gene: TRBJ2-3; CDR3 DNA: TGTGCCAGCAGCAAAAGGACTAGCGGGTCCACAGATACGCAGTATTTT; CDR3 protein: CASSKRTSGSTDTQYF
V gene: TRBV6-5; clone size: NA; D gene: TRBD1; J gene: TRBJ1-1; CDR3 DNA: TGTGCCAGCAGTGGACAGGGGCAGGACACTGAAGCTTTCTTT; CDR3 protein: CASSGQGQDTEAFF
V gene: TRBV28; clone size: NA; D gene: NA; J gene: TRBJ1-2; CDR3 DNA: TGTGCCAGCAGTTTACAGCAGGGAGCCTATGGCTACACCTTC; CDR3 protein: CASSLQQGAYGYTF
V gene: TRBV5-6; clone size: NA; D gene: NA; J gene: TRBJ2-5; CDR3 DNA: TGTGCCAGCAGCTTGTTTAGCGTAGCTTGGACCCAGTACTTC; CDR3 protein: CASSLFSVAWTQYF
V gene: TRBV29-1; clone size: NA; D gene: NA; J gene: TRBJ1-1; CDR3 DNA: TGCAGCGTTAACAGAGGGCGGACTGAAGCTTTCTTT; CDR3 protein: CSVNRGRTEAFF
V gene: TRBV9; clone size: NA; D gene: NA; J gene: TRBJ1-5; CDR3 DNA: TGTGCCAGCAGCGTAGATGGGAGCCAGCCCCAGCATTTT; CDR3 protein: CASSVDGSQPQHF
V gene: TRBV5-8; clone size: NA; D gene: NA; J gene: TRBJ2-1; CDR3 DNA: TGTGCCAGCAGCACCGGGATTGTTGAGCAGTTCTTC; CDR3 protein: CASSTGIVEQFF
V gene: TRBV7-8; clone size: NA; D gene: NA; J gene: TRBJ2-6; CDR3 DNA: TGTGCCAGCAGCTTAAGCCGACTCACCTCTGGGGCCAACGTCCTGACTTTC; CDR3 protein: CASSLSRLTSGANVLTF
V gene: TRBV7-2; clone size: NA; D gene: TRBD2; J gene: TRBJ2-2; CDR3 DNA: TGTGCCAGCAGCGGGAAAAGCGGCGGGGGCACCGGGGAGCTGTTTTTT; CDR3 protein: CASSGKSGGGTGELFF
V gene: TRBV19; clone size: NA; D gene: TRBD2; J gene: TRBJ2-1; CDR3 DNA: TGTGCCAGTAGTATTTCGGCTAGCGGGGGGTTCAATGAGCAGTTCTTC; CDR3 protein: CASSISASGGFNEQFF
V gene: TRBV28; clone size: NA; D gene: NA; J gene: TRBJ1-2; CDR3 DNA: TGTGCCAGCAGTACTGGGGCTGGAGGCCCTCGGGGCTACACCTTC; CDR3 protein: CASSTGAGGPRGYTF
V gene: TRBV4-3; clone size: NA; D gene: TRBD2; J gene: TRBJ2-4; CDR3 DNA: TGCGCCAGCAGCCAAGTTAGCGGGGGGGCTGTAGCCAAAAACATTCAGTACTTC; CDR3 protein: CASSQVSGGAVAKNIQYF
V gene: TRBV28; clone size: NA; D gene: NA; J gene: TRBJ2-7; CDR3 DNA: TGTGCCAGCAGTTTCCCCGGGACACTATCCTACGAGCAGTACTTC; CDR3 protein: CASSFPGTLSYEQYF
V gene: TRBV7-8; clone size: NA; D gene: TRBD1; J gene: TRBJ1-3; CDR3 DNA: TGTGCCAGCAGCTCTTCTACAGGGGAAGGAAACACCATATATTTT; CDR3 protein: CASSSSTGEGNTIYF
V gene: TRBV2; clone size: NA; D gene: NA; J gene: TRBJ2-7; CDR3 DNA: TGTGCCAGCAGCCCCAGGGGGGCTAGCGTCGACGAGCAGTACTTC; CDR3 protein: CASSPRGASVDEQYF
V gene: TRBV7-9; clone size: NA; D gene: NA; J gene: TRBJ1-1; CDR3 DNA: TGTGCCACCGGTGAGGGGTTTACTGAAGCTTTCTTT; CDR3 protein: CATGEGFTEAFF
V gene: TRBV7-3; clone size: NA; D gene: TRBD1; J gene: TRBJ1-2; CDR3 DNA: TGTGCCAGCAGCTCGGGGACAGGGGGCTATGGCTACACCTTC; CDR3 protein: CASSSGTGGYGYTF
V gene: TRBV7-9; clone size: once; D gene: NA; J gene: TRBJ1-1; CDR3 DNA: TGTGCCAGCAGCTTACGAGGGGAGGGGATGAACACTGAAGCTTTCTTT; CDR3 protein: CASSLRGEGMNTEAFF
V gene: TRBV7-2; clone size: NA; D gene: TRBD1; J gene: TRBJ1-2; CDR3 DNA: TGTGCCAGCAGCTTTCCCCCCGGGACAGGAGGAAGCTACACCTTC; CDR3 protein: CASSFPPGTGGSYTF
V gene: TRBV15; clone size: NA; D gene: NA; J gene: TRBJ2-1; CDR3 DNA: TGTGCCACCAGCCGCCAGCGGAGGACCTACAATGAGCAGTTCTTC; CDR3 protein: CATSRQRRTYNEQFF
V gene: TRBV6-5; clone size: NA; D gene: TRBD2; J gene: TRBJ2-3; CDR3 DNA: TGTGCCAGCAGTTCCGGACTAGCGAAAAGCACAGATACGCAGTATTTT; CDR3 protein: CASSSGLAKSTDTQYF
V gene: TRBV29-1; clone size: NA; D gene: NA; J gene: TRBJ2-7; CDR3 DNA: TGCAGCGTTGGGCCGGCGGCTCTATACGAGCAGTACTTC; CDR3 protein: CSVGPAALYEQYF
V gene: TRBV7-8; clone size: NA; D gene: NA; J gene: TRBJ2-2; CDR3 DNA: TGTGCCAGCAGCTTAGTACAGGGCCCCACCGGGGAGCTGTTTTTT; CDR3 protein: CASSLVQGPTGELFF
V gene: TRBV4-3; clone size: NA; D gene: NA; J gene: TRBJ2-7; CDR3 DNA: TGCGCCAGCAGCCCGCGGGCGGGGACGGAGTTCTACGAGCAGTACTTC; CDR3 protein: CASSPRAGTEFYEQYF
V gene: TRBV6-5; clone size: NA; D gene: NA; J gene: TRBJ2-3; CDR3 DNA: TGTGCCAGCAGTACAACAGGGATTAGCACAGATACGCAGTATTTT; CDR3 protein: CASSTTGISTDTQYF
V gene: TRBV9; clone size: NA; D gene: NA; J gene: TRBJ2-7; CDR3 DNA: TGTGCCAGCAAGCGTAGTGCTACAGCCTACTCCTACGAGCAGTACTTC; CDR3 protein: CASKRSATAYSYEQYF
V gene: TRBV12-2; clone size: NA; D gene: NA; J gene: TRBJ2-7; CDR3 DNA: TGTGCAAGTCGCTTACCCTCGGGGGGGGTAATAGCTTCCTACGAGCAGTACTTC; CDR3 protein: CASRLPSGGVIASYEQYF
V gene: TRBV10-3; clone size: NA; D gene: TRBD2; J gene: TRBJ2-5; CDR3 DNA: TGTGCCATCAGTGGGTCTAGCGGGAACTCGCGGGAGACCCAGTACTTC; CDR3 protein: CAISGSSGNSRETQYF
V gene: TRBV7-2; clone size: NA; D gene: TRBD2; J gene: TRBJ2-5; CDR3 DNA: TGTGCCAGCAGCCGAAACTTCTACGCGGGAGGGCGGGAGACCCAGTACTTC; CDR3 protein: CASSRNFYAGGRETQYF
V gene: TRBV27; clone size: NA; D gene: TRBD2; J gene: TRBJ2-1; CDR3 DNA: TGTGCCAGCAGTTCCCTGGCTAGCGGGGGGTACAATGAGCAGTTCTTC; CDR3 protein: CASSSLASGGYNEQFF
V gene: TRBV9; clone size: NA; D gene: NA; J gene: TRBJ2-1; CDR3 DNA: TGTGCCAGCAGCCCATCATCTGGGATTAGCTCCTACAATGAGCAGTTCTTC; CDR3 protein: CASSPSSGISSYNEQFF
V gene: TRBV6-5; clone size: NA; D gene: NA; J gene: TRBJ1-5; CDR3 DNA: TGTGCCAGCAGTTACTCCGGAGCGCAGGGCAATCAGCCCCAGCATTTT; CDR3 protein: CASSYSGAQGNQPQHF
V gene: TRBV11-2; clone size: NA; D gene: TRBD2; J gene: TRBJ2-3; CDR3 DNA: TGTGCCAGCAGCTTCCGGCTAGCGGGAACCACAGATACGCAGTATTTT; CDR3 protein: CASSFRLAGTTDTQYF
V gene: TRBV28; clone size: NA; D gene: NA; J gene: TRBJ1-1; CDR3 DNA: TGTGCCAGCTTGGGACATTTGAACACTGAAGCTTTCTTT; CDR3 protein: CASLGHLNTEAFF
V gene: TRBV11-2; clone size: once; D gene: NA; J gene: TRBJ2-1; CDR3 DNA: TGTGCCAGCAGCTCGAGGACGGAAGACAATGAGCAGTTCTTC; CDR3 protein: CASSSRTEDNEQFF
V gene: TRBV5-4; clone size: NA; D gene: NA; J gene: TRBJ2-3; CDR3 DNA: TGTGCCAGCACTATTAGCACCAGCACAGATACGCAGTATTTT; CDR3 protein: CASTISTSTDTQYF
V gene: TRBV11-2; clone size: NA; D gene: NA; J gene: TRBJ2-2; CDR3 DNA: TGTGCCAGCAGCTCCCTGGAGAGGGCCCCGAACACCGGGGAGCTGTTTTTT; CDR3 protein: CASSSLERAPNTGELFF
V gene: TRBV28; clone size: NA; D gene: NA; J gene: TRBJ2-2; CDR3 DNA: TGTGCCAGCAGGGGTAGCACCGGGGAGCTGTTTTTT; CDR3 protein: CASRGSTGELFF
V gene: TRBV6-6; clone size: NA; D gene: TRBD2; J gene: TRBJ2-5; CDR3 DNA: TGTGCCAGCAGTTGGACTAGCGGGGCCCAAGAGACCCAGTACTTC; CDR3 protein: CASSWTSGAQETQYF
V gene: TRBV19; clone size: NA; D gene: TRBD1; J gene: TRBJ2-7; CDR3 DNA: TGTGCCAGTAGTAACCGGGACAGGGGCTACGAGCAGTACTTC; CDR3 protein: CASSNRDRGYEQYF
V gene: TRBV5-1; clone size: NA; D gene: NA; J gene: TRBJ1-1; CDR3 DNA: TGCGCCAGCAGCATAACAGACCTGAACACTGAAGCTTTCTTT; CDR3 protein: CASSITDLNTEAFF
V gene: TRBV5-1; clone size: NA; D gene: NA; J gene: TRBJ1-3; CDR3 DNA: TGCGCCAGCAGCCCCGACAGCACGAGCTCTGGAAACACCATATATTTT; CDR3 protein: CASSPDSTSSGNTIYF
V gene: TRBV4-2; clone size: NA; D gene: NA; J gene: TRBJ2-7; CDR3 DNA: TGTGCCAGCAGCCGCGGGGACAGCCTATCATACGAGCAGTACTTC; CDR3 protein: CASSRGDSLSYEQYF
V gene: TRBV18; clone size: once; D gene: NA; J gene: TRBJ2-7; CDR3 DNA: TGTGCCAGCTCACCGGACTTCGTGGCGTCCTACGAGCAGTACTTC; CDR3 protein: CASSPDFVASYEQYF
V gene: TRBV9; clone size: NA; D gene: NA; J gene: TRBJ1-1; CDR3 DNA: TGTGCCAGCAGCGTAGGGACGGAGGGGGCTGAAGCTTTCTTT; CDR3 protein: CASSVGTEGAEAFF